The T cell receptor beta chain under discussion was sequenced for a study of CD8 T cells in ankylosing spondylitis. Regarding this clonotype: Its antigen is unidentified.

The authors made TCR beta libraries by quantitative 5'-RACE with molecular barcodes. Each CDR3 protein gets one entry after TCRdb re-called the 5' RACE reads with MiXCR. The data hold about 390,000 distinct CDR3 sequences, with about a fifth observed a single time. The CDR3 is 12 residues long. From germline, CDR1 is KGHSH and CDR2 LQKENI. V was cut by 8 bases and J by 3 bases, with 8 bases left in between. Study-level results: Matched synovial fluid from ankylosing spondylitis patients was reported to be enriched for disease-linked clones. Prior work had noted some motif variants in reactive arthritis blood and synovial fluid. Disease-associated clonotypes exhibited CD8+ identity and were relatively infrequent in peripheral blood. Made up of about eight highly homologous variants, a TCR beta motif appeared characteristic of ankylosing spondylitis blood.

V gene TRBV18 combines with J gene TRBJ1-5; D not resolved. This TCR was sampled from a male donor with ankylosing spondylitis. What was sequenced was blood, either unsorted or a sorted T cell fraction (not recorded which). For the CDR3, the DNA is TGTGCCAGCGCCGAGGCCAATCAGCCCCAGCATTTT. This gives the protein CASAEANQPQHF.